Below are 15 T cell receptor beta chains sequenced from a single sample in a study of blood T cells in healthy people across ages. Primers used in a second PCR of roughly 7 to 11 cycles were a sample-barcoded 5' primer and a J-beta primer mix. TCRdb ran MiXCR on the 5' RACE reads and lists one entry per CDR3 protein. The data hold around 900,000 distinct CDR3 sequences, with more than 25% observed a single time. The sample comprised blood. Receptor source: a woman aged 80 or over in good health.

The chain combines TRBV6-5 with TRBJ2-1; a possible D gene is TRBD2 (6 bases). CDR3 length: 14 amino acids. V lost 2 bases to trimming and J lost 7 bases, with 12 bases between them. CDR1 is MNHEY and CDR2 is SVGAGI in the germline V gene. The CDR3 region is CASSYGGVENEQFF. The CDR3 region has the DNA TGTGCCAGCAGTTACGGCGGGGTTGAGAATGAGCAGTTCTTC.

This sequence joins TRBV20-1 and TRBJ1-3; D remains unclear. The CDR3 length is 12 residues. V shed 1 base and J shed 0 bases, with 1 base lying between them. CDR1 is DFQATT, CDR2 SNEGSKA, per germline (reference sequence). The CDR3 sequence: CSARASGNTIYF. In nucleotides, the CDR3 is TGCAGTGCTAGAGCCTCTGGAAACACCATATATTTT.

Remarks on this clonotype: A junction boundary mismatches the germline segment, possibly from a read error. The chain carries TRBV9 and TRBJ1-2; a possible D gene is TRBD1 (5 bases). In germline, CDR1 is SGDLS, CDR2 YYNGEE. The CDR3 extends over 13 amino acids. CDR3 protein: CAGSVEGNYGYTF. In nucleotides, the CDR3 is TGTGCCGGCAGCGTAGAGGGGAACTATGGCTACACCTTC.

This clonotype occurred many times. The V and J genes are TRBV7-2 and TRBJ2-5, with 9 positions matching TRBD2. V trimming: 2 bases; J trimming: 2 bases; junction bases outside the gene matches: 3. CDR1 is SGHTA, CDR2 FQGNSA, per germline. The CDR3 extends over 15 amino acids. The DNA for the CDR3 is TGTGCCAGCAGCTTATTCGCGGGGGGGCAAGAGACCCAGTACTTC. Its translation is CASSLFAGGQETQYF.

This clonotype was found many times. This sequence joins TRBV6-5 and TRBJ2-1; no firm D call. With 0 bases removed from V and 4 bases from J, the gap between germline ends came to 10 bases. Germline CDR1 is MNHEY and CDR2 is SVGAGI. The CDR3 loop spans 15 amino acids. Here the CDR3 DNA reads TGTGCCAGCAGTTACTCAGGACGGAGTTACAATGAGCAGTTCTTC. Translating it yields CASSYSGRSYNEQFF.

This clonotype was observed a handful of times. A much larger clone differs from this one at a single base, so this may be a read error. The chain uses TRBV7-9 and TRBJ2-1, with 11 bases identical to TRBD2. Germline V lookup: CDR1 SEHNR, CDR2 FQNEAQ (reference sequence). J lost 6 bases, V lost 3 bases, and 1 base had no gene match. The length of the CDR3 is 14 residues. CDR3: CASSLGTSGNEQFF. In DNA, the CDR3 is TGTGCCAGCAGCTTGGGGACTAGCGGCAATGAGCAGTTCTTC.

This clonotype was observed a handful of times. The chain employs TRBV2 and TRBJ2-1; TRBD1 agrees at 7 bases. The CDR3 is made up of 15 amino acids. Trimming removed 5 bases from V and 6 bases from J; junction bases left unmatched: 10. Germline V gene data show CDR1 as SNHLY and CDR2 as FYNNEI. CDR3 coding DNA: TGTGCCAGCAGTTTATCACAGGGGTTTGGCAATGAGCAGTTCTTC. It specifies CASSLSQGFGNEQFF.

Note on this clonotype: A junction boundary mismatches the germline segment, possibly from a read error. The chain is built from TRBV29-1 and TRBJ2-2, with 7 bases lining up with TRBD1. The length of the CDR3 is 14 residues. From germline, CDR1 is SQVTM and CDR2 ANQGSEA. In DNA form, the CDR3 reads TGCAGCGTCCCAGGGACAGCGAACACCGGGGAGCGGTTTTTT. The encoded protein is CSVPGTANTGERFF.

This clonotype was counted ten times or more. V gene TRBV6-2 or TRBV6-3 combines with J gene TRBJ2-7; TRBD1 agrees at 10 bases. Trimming cost V 8 bases and J 2 bases; bases outside gene matches: 9. Germline CDR1 reads MNHEY; CDR2 reads SVGEGT. There are 15 residues in the CDR3. CDR3 nucleotide sequence: TGTGCCAGCGGCCTAGGAGGGACAGGGGCCTACGAGCAGTACTTC. It is translated as CASGLGGTGAYEQYF.

This clonotype was detected ten times or more. The chain links TRBV7-2 to TRBJ1-2; D not resolved. There are 15 residues in the CDR3. Germline assignment: CDR1 SGHTA and CDR2 FQGNSA. The V and J ends lost 1 base and 3 bases respectively, with 12 bases between them. CDR3 residues: CASSLVVSGDYGYTF. Written as DNA, the CDR3 is TGTGCCAGCAGCTTAGTAGTTTCCGGGGACTATGGCTACACCTTC. The entire variable domain, with the rest obtained from reference TRBV7-2 and TRBJ1-2, is as follows: GAGVSQSPSNKVTEKGKDVELRCDPISGHTALYWYRQSLGQGLEFLIYFQGNSAPDKSGLPSDRFSAERTGGSVSTLTIQRTQQEDSAVYLCASSLVVSGDYGYTFGSGTRLTVV.

The chain has TRBV20-1 and TRBJ1-5; D is ambiguous. The CDR3 runs 12 residues. V was pared by 6 bases and J by 1 base, with 7 bases between. The V gene's germline CDR1 is DFQATT and CDR2 SNEGSKA (reference sequence). This CDR3 is CSAPDSNQPQHF. The CDR3 coding sequence is TGCAGTGCCCCTGACAGCAATCAGCCCCAGCATTTT.

Notes on this clonotype: A read error is possible here, since a much larger clone lies one base away. The J gene is TRBJ2-7, the V gene TRBV6-6, with TRBD2 matching over 14 bases. The better agreement between TRBJ2-5 and the DNA end casts doubt on the J call. The CDR3 consists of 16 residues. The germline gives CDR1 MNHNY, CDR2 SVGAGI (reference sequence). This CDR3 reads CASSSRTSGGPKTQYF. In DNA form, the CDR3 reads TGTGCCAGCAGTTCGAGGACTAGCGGGGGGCCCAAGACCCAGTACTTC.

This chain joins TRBV27 and TRBJ2-1; the match to TRBD2 covers 11 bases. Germline loops: CDR1 MNHEY, CDR2 SMNVEV (reference sequence). The length of the CDR3 is 17 residues. V trimming: 3 bases; J trimming: 5 bases; junction bases outside the gene matches: 9. The CDR3 here is CASSFRASGGRDNEQFF. The CDR3 DNA reads as TGTGCCAGCAGTTTTAGGGCTAGCGGGGGGCGTGACAATGAGCAGTTCTTC.

A remark on this clonotype: At one end, the junction sequence differs from germline, possibly due to a read error. CDR3 sequence: CASSLSGANSIYDYTF. DNA of the CDR3: TGTGCCAGCAGTTTGTCAGGGGCTAACAGTATTTATGACTACACCTTC. The V gene is TRBV6-6, the J gene TRBJ1-2; possibly TRBD1 for D (6 bases). Per germline, CDR1 MNHNY and CDR2 SVGAGI (reference sequence). The CDR3 has 16 residues.

The table lists this clonotype with many counts. This chain connects TRBV5-6 to TRBJ2-3; 7 positions match TRBD2. Trimming removed 4 bases from V and 2 bases from J; junction bases left unmatched: 13. This CDR3 is built from 17 residues. Germline assignment: CDR1 SGHDT and CDR2 YYEEEE. The CDR3 loop reads CASSPGGGPIITDTQYF. The DNA of the CDR3 is TGTGCCAGCAGCCCTGGGGGGGGTCCGATAATCACAGATACGCAGTATTTT.